The source of this TCR beta chain is a study of CD8 T cells in seronegative destructive rheumatoid arthritis (dated by TCRdb to the early 2020s). About the study as a whole: At the time of sampling, most of the eight CND-RA patients were on biological drugs. Peripheral CD8+ TCRbeta repertoires of CCP-negative destructive rheumatoid arthritis (CND-RA) patients were compared with newly diagnosed seropositive RA, seronegative RA and healthy controls. The seropositive RA, seronegative RA and healthy control comparison cohorts were taken from a previously published TCRbeta dataset and were not newly sequenced. What the work shows at the level of the full study, not this receptor alone: The small size of the CND-RA cohort was noted as a limitation of the study. A distinct set of enriched public clonotypes appeared to be present in CND-RA patients, and the authors interpreted this finding as support for a separate disease subset. Because diagnostic samples were lacking, the TCR repertoire differences may partly reflect years of poor disease control rather than having been present at onset. With age adjusted for, CD8+ TCRbeta repertoires in CND-RA patients appeared less diverse and more clonal than repertoires in other RA subtypes. Across the approximately 120,000 clonotypes tested, no public clonotype enrichment remained significant after Benjamini-Hochberg correction. CND-RA repertoires showed more CMV-reactive and fewer influenza A-reactive CD8+ TCRbeta sequences than controls and other RA subtypes.

As regards this clone: Its recognized antigen is unknown. There are no base qualities to consult, and no much larger clone falls within one base.

V is shortened by 7 bases, J by 4 bases, and the region joining them spans 16 bases. Its CDR3 holds 14 amino acids, cysteine through phenylalanine. Only the CDR3 region is kept as DNA, spanning 42 bases read in frame from base 1. The germline V gene (reference sequence) specifies MNHEY as CDR1 and SMNVEV as CDR2. A negative result on the clinical CCP2 antibody test was shown by CND-RA patients, and progression of joint destruction was observed despite active therapy. All CND-RA patients were characterized by typical joint destruction in wrists and ankles and by failure of conventional anti-rheumatic therapy. Instead of being sampled at diagnosis, CND-RA patients were sampled after long disease histories, which in several cases spanned decades. Each patient provided about 54 millilitres of EDTA-anticoagulated peripheral blood. Ficoll-Paque PLUS density gradient separation was used to isolate peripheral blood mononuclear cells. AutoMACS magnetic bead positive selection was used to isolate CD8+ cells from fresh or cryopreserved PBMCs, and purity was verified by flow cytometry. Nucleospin Tissue or Tissue XS kits were used to extract genomic DNA, which was then quantified on a Qubit 2.0 fluorometer.

Genomic DNA from CD8+ cells was used for TCRbeta sequencing according to the manufacturer's instructions. The immunoSEQ assay was used for TCRbeta sequencing, which was carried out at a genomics technology centre in Finland. As for how the authors treated the data: Clonotype tables generated by the immunoSEQ preprocessing pipeline were converted into VDJtools format, and non-productive clonotypes were filtered out. Samples with fewer than 10,000 reads were excluded, the remaining samples were subsampled to 10,000 reads, and most of the eight CND-RA samples met this threshold. Shannon-Wiener, Simpson and clonality indices were calculated with the VDJtools CalcDiversityStats function on data subsampled to 10,000 reads. To infer antigen specificity, non-singleton TCRbeta clonotypes were hard-matched against VDJdb, with no mismatches permitted. CDR3 sequences that differed by one amino acid (Hamming distance 1) were grouped together into clusters with potentially shared antigen targets. Public clonotypes were tested for group enrichment with one-sided Fisher's exact tests after resampling groups to six samples, repeated ten times. TCRdb retrieved this table from immuneACCESS and kept in-frame rearrangements only. Not all clones are present; in checked studies, unresolved V genes account for under half, and no reason is known for the remainder. The V and J calls and clone size were taken over from that table, and D and trimming were inferred from the DNA. This sample lists several thousand clones; approximately 72% were detected once. Of the sample, 36% is held by the ten largest clones.

This clonotype was sampled from a woman between 50 and 75 years old with seronegative destructive rheumatoid arthritis. This chain is built from TRBV27 and TRBJ1-1; TRBD1 is a possible D gene, resting on 6 matching bases. Sample: CD8+ T cells from blood. The CDR3: CASTSYREGTEAFF. The bases read TGTGCCAGCACCTCCTACAGGGAGGGCACTGAAGCTTTCTTT.